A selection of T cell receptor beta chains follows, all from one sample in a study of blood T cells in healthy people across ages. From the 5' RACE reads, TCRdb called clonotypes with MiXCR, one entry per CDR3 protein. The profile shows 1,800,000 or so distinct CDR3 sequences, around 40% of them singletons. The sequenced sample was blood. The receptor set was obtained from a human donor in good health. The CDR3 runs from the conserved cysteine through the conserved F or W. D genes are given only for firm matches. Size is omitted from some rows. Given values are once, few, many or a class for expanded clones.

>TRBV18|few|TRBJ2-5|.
TGTGCCAGCTCCCCCATTCGGATGGGTGCCCCAGAGACCCAGTACTTC
CASSPIRMGAPETQYF
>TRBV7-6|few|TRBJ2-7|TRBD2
TGTGCCAGCAGCCGGGGACTAGCGGGGGGGCATGAATCCTACGAGCAGTACTTC
CASSRGLAGGHESYEQYF
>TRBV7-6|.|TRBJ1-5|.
TGTGCCAGCAGCTGGGGGGCCAGCTTCAATCAGCCCCAGCATTTT
CASSWGASFNQPQHF
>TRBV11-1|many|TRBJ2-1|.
TGTGCCAGCAGCCTTAGGAGGGGTACCTACAATGAGCAGTTCTTC
CASSLRRGTYNEQFF
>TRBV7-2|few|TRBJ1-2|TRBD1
TGTGCCAGCAGCCTCATGGACAGGGTGATCTACGGCTACACCTTC
CASSLMDRVIYGYTF
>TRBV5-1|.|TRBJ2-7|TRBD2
TGCGCCAGCAGCTTGAGAGGGAGCGGGGTCCTTTCAGCGGCCTACGAGCAGTACTTC
CASSLRGSGVLSAAYEQYF
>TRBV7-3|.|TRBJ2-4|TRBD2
TGTGCCAGCAGCTCGACTAGCGGGGGGGCAACTGAGCAGTACTTC
CASSSTSGGATEQYF
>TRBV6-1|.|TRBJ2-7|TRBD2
TGTGCCATCAGAGGGAGGGCCGGCTACGAGCAGTACTTC
CAIRGRAGYEQYF
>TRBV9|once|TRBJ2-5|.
TGTGCCAGCAGCGTACGGATAGGGGAAGAGACCCAGTACTTC
CASSVRIGEETQYF
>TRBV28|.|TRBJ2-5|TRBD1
TGTGCCGGCAGCCAACCACGGACAGGGGAGGAGACCCAGTACTTC
CAGSQPRTGEETQYF
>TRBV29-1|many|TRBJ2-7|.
TGCAGCTCCGTGGACGGCGCTTCCTACGAGCAGTACTTC
CSSVDGASYEQYF
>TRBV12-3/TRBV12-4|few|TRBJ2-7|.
TGTGCCAGCAGTTTTCTCGTGGGACCTAACTACGAGCAGTACTTC
CASSFLVGPNYEQYF
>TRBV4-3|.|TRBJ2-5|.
TGCGCCAGCAGCCAAGATGGGGGGATTGAAGAGACCCAGTACTTC
CASSQDGGIEETQYF
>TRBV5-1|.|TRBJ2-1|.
TGCGCCAGCAGCTTGAATCAGGATGAGCAGTTCTTC
CASSLNQDEQFF
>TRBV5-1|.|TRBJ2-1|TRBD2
TGCGCCAGCGGCCGAGGACTAGTGTTCCCCTACAATGAGCAGTTCTTC
CASGRGLVFPYNEQFF
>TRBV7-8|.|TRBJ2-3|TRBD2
TGTGCCAGCAGCTCCGAGCGGGGTTATGATACGCAGTATTTT
CASSSERGYDTQYF
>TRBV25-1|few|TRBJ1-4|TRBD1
TGTGCCAGCAGTGATCCAAGACAGGGCGACCAAAAACTGTTTTTT
CASSDPRQGDQKLFF
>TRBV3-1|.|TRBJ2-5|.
TGTGCCAGCAGTAAAAGGGTCGGGGACCCTCTTAACCAAGAGACCCAGTACTTC
CASSKRVGDPLNQETQYF
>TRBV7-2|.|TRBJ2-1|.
TGTGCCAGCAGCCCCCAGCCCCAAGATGAGCAGTTCTTC
CASSPQPQDEQFF
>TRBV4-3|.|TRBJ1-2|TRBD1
TGCGCCAGCAGCCAAGGGGCCGGGACAGGGGGCTATGGCTACACCTTC
CASSQGAGTGGYGYTF
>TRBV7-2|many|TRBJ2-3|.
TGTGCCAGCACTTCCCGAGATACGCAGTATTTT
CASTSRDTQYF
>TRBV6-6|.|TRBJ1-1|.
TGTGCCAGCAGTTACTCGGGGTCAGACACTGAAGCTTTCTTT
CASSYSGSDTEAFF
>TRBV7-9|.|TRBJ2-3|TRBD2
TGTGCCAGCAGCCGCGGACTAGCGGGGTTTGCAGATACGCAGTATTTT
CASSRGLAGFADTQYF
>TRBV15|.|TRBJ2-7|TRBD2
TGTGCCACCAGCTTCGGGACTAGCGGTCACGAGCAGTACTTC
CATSFGTSGHEQYF
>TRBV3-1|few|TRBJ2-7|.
TGTGCCAGCAGCCAAGATGTTAGGCCCTTATACAACGAGCAGTACTTC
CASSQDVRPLYNEQYF
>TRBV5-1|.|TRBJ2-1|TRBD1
TGCGCCAGCAGGCCAGGACAGGGGAACAATGAGCAGTTCTTC
CASRPGQGNNEQFF
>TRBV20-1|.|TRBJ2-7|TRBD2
TGCAGTGCTCCCACTAGCGGGGGATTCTACGAGCAGTACTTC
CSAPTSGGFYEQYF
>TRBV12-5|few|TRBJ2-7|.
TGTGCTAGTGGTTTGGTACTGGTGTCGGAGACCTACGAGCAGTACTTC
CASGLVLVSETYEQYF
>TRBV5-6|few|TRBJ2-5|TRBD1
TGTGCCAGCAGGGCGGCAGGGACAGGGCGGGAGACCCAGTACTTC
CASRAAGTGRETQYF
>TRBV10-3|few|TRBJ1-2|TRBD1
TGTGCCATCAGTACAGGGGTCACTAACTATGGCTACACCTTC
CAISTGVTNYGYTF
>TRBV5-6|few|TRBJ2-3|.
TGTGCCAGCAGCTTGGGACTACCCGGGGTAGGAGATACGCAGTATTTT
CASSLGLPGVGDTQYF
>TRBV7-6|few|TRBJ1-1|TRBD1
TGTGCCAGCAGTAAAACCGGGACAGGGGACACTGAAGCTTTCTTT
CASSKTGTGDTEAFF
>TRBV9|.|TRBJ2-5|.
TGTGCCAGCAGCGAGACAGGTTTCAATCAAGAGACCCAGGACTTC
CASSETGFNQETQDF
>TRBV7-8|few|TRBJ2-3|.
TGTGCCAGCAGCACGAGGGTCGGCGTGGACACAGATACGCAGTATTTT
CASSTRVGVDTDTQYF
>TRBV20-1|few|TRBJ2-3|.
TGCAGTGCTAGAGAGATCCCAGGCACTTCCTATAATACGCAGTATTTT
CSAREIPGTSYNTQYF
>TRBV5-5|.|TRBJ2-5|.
TGTGCCAGCAGCTTCGAGACAGGTACAGGGGAGACCCAGTACTTC
CASSFETGTGETQYF
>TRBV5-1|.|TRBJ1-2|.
TGCGCCGGCAGCTTGGCCGGACAGCCCTATGGCTACACCTTC
CAGSLAGQPYGYTF
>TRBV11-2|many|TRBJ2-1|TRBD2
TGTGCCAGCAGCAGGACTAGCGGGGGGTATGAGCAGTTCTTC
CASSRTSGGYEQFF
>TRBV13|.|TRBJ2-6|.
TGTGCCAGCAGCTTGCGTGGGGCCGACGTCCTGACTTTC
CASSLRGADVLTF
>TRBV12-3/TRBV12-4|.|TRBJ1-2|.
TGTGCCAGCAGGGTTCACGGGGTCGACTATGGCTACACCTTC
CASRVHGVDYGYTF
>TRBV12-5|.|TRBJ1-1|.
TGTGCTGCCACCTTCGGGGGAGTCGGGGCTGAAGCTTTCTTT
CAATFGGVGAEAFF
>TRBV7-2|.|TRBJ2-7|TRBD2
TGTGCCAGCAGCCCCATTCTAGCGGGTGGCCCCTACGAGCAGTACTTC
CASSPILAGGPYEQYF
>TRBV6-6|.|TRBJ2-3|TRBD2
TGTGCCAGCAGTTACCAACAAGCGGGGGGTGGAGATACGCAGTATTTT
CASSYQQAGGGDTQYF
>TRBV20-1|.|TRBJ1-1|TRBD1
TGCAGTGCTAGAGAAGAGGGCAGGGGGGCTAACACTGAAGCTTTCTTT
CSAREEGRGANTEAFF
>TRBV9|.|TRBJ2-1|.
TGTGCCGATCTTGCCCGCCCCACCAATGAGCAGTTCTTC
CADLARPTNEQFF
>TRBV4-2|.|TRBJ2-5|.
TGTGCCAGCAGCTTAACTATGTACCAAGAGACCCAGTACTTC
CASSLTMYQETQYF
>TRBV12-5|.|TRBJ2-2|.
TGTGCTAGTGGTTTGGTAGGAGGGGGTCACACCGGGGAGCTGTTTTTT
CASGLVGGGHTGELFF
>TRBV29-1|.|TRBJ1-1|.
TGCAGCGCAAGGACGGACCTTGAAGCTTTCTTT
CSARTDLEAFF
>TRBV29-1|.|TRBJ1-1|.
TGCAGCGGGGGGGCGCGGGTTGCTGAAGCTTTCTTT
CSGGARVAEAFF
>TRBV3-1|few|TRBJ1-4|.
TGTGCCAGCAGCCAAGATCCGGGGAAGGGAGATACTAATGAAAAACTGTTTTTT
CASSQDPGKGDTNEKLFF
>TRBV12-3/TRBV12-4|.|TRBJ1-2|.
TGTGCCAGCAGGCCAACCTTCGCTAACTATGGCTACACCTTC
CASRPTFANYGYTF
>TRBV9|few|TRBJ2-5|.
TGTGCCAGCAGCCCCACCGGGACTCCTGGAGGTTTGAGTTGGTTGGAGACCCAGTACTTC
CASSPTGTPGGLSWLETQYF
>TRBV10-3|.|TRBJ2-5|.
TGTGCCATCAGTGCGAATCCGGGGGAGGGGGCGCCTCAAGAGACCCAGTACTTC
CAISANPGEGAPQETQYF
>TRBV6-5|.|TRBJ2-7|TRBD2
TGTGCCAGCAGCTTCTACATGGGAGGGGACGAGCAGTACTTC
CASSFYMGGDEQYF
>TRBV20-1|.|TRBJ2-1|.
TGCAGTGCCGACCCTATTGCGGGGGCGTACAATGAGCAGTTCTTC
CSADPIAGAYNEQFF
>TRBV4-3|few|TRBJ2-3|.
TGCGCCAGCAGCCAAGATCACGGGAGCACAGATACGCAGTATTTT
CASSQDHGSTDTQYF
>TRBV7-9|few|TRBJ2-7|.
TGTGCCAGCACCCTATTTTCCTACGAGCAGTACTTC
CASTLFSYEQYF